This T cell receptor (beta chain) was recovered during a study of cytomegalovirus exposure and HLA in healthy donors. Details on this clone: Its antigen is not known.

Study-wide results and limits: With high specificity and sensitivity, the classifier reportedly diagnosed cytomegalovirus status. Within the 120 or so validation repertoires, first-cohort TCR clusters tended to co-occur, according to a later analysis. The study put some 160 TCR beta chains on its list as cytomegalovirus-associated.

The method was immunoSEQ multiplex PCR; TCRdb's version includes in-frame clones alone and lacks a portion of them. This sample yields about 130,000 clones, of which approximately 82% are seen a single time; approximately 30% belongs to the top ten. Germline V CDR1 and CDR2: SGHTA, FQGNSA. The CDR3 spans 15 residues. V lost 5 bases, J lost 1 base, and 5 bases stayed unmatched. Sequenced sample: PBMCs. The sequence was collected from a man aged 25-40 years in good health and CMV-seropositive. The chain carries TRBV7-2 and TRBJ2-5, with 9 bases lining up with TRBD2. CDR3 nucleotide sequence: TGTGCCAGCAGCACCGGCGGGGGGGCCCAAGAGACCCAGTACTTC. Translating it yields CASSTGGGAQETQYF.